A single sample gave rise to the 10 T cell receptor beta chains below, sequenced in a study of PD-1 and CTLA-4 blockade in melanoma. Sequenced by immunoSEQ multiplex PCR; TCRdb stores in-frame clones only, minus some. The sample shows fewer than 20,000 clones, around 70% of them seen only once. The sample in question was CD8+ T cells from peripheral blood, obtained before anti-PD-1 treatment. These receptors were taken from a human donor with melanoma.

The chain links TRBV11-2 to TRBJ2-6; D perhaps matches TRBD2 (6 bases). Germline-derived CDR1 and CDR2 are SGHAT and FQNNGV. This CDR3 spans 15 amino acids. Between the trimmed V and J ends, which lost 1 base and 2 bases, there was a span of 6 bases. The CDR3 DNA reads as TGTGCCAGCAGCTTAGCGGGGGCTGGGGCCAACGTCCTGACTTTC. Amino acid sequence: CASSLAGAGANVLTF.

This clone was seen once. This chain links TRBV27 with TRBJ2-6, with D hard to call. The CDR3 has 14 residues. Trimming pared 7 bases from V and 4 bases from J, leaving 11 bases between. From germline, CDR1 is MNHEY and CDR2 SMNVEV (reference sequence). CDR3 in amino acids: CASTHPGGANVLTF. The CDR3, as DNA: TGTGCCAGCACCCACCCGGGCGGGGCCAACGTCCTGACTTTC.

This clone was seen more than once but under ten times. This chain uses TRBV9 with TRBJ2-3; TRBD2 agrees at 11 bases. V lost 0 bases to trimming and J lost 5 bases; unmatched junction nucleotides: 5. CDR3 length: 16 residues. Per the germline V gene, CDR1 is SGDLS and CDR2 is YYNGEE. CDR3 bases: TGTGCCAGCAGCGTAGGTAGCGGGGGGGCCGGAGATACGCAGTATTTT. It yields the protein CASSVGSGGAGDTQYF.

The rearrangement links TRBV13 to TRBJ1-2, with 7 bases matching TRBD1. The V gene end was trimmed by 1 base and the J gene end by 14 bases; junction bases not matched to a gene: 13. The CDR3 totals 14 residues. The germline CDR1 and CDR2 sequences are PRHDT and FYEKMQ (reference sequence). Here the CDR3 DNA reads TGTGCCAGCAGCTTAGAGGGAGACAGGGCAAGGCTAACCTTC. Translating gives CASSLEGDRARLTF.

DNA of the CDR3: TGTGCCAGTTGGAGAGGGACAGGGGCCCCCTACGAAGTGGAAGCTTTCTTT. Its protein is CASWRGTGAPYEVEAFF. The chain couples TRBV7-9 to TRBJ1-1; 10 bases align to TRBD1. The length of the CDR3 is 17 residues. Trimming took 9 bases from V and 8 from J; bases not matched to a gene: 21. Germline assignment: CDR1 SEHNR and CDR2 FQNEAQ (reference sequence).

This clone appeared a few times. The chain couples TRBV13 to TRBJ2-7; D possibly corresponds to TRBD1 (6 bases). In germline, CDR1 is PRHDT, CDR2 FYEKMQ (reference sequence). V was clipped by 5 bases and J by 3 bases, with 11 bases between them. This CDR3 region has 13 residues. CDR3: CASSPGQSYEQYF. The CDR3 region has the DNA TGTGCCAGCAGCCCCGGACAGAGCTACGAGCAGTACTTC.

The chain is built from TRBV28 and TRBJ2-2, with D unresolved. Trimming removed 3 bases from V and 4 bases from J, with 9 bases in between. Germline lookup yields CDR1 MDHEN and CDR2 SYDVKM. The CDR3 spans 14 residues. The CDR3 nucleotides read TGTGCCAGCAGTTTCACATACAGCACCGGGGAGCTGTTTTTT. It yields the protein CASSFTYSTGELFF.

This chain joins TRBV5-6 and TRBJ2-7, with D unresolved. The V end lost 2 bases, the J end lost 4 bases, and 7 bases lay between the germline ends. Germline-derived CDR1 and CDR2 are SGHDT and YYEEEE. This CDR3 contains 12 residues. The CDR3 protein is CASSFSEYEQYF. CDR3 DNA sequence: TGTGCCAGCAGCTTTAGTGAGTACGAGCAGTACTTC.

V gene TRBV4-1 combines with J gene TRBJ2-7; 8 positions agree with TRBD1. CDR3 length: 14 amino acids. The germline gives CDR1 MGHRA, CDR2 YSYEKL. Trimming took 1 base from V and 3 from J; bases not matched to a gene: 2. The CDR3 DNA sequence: TGCGCCAGCAGCCAAGCTACAGGGGGCTACGAGCAGTACTTC. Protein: CASSQATGGYEQYF.

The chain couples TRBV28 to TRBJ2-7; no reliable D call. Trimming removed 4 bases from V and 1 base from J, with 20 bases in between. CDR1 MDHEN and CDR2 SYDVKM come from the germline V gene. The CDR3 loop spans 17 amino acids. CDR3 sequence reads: CASSSRRVGVASYEQYF. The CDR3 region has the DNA TGTGCCAGCAGTTCCCGACGTGTGGGCGTGGCTTCCTACGAGCAGTACTTC.